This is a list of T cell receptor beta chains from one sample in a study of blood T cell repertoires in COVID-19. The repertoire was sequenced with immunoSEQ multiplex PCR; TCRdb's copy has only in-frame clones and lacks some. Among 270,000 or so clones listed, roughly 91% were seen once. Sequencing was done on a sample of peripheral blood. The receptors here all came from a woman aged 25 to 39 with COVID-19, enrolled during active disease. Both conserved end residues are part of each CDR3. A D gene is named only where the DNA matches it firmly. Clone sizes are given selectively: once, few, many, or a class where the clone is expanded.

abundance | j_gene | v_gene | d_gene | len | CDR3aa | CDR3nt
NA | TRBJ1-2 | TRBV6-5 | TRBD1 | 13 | CASRKRQGRGYTF | TGTGCCAGCAGAAAACGACAGGGCCGCGGCTACACCTTC
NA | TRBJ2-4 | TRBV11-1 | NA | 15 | CASSLAWGPGNIQYF | TGTGCCAGCAGCTTAGCGTGGGGGCCAGGGAACATTCAGTACTTC
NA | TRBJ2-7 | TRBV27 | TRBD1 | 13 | CASSWDRGYEQYF | TGTGCCAGCAGTTGGGACAGGGGCTACGAGCAGTACTTC
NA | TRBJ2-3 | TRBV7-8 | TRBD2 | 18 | CASSFAGVVAGSTDTQYF | TGTGCCAGCAGCTTTGCGGGTGTGGTAGCGGGGAGCACAGATACGCAGTATTTT
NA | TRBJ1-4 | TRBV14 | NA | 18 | CASSQGRVSLATNEKLFF | TGTGCCAGCAGCCAAGGCCGGGTCTCACTTGCCACTAATGAAAAACTGTTTTTT
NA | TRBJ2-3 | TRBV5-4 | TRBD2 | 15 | CASSPLAGRTDTQYF | TGTGCCAGCAGCCCTCTAGCGGGGAGGACAGATACGCAGTATTTT
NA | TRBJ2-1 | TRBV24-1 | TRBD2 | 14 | CATSAGGVLGEQFF | TGTGCCACCAGTGCGGGGGGGGTTTTAGGTGAGCAGTTCTTC
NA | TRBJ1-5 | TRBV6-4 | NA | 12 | CARQETNQPQHF | TGTGCCAGACAGGAGACCAATCAGCCCCAGCATTTT
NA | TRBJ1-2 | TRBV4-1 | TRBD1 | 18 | CASSLVLSGRQGGDGYTF | TGCGCCAGCAGCCTAGTCTTATCCGGGCGACAGGGAGGCGATGGCTACACCTTC
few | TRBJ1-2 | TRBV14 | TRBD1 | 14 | CASSQGTGEGGYTF | TGTGCCAGCAGCCAGGGGACAGGGGAGGGTGGCTACACCTTC
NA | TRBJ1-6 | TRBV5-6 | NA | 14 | CASSLQGWNSPLHF | TGTGCCAGCAGCTTACAGGGCTGGAATTCACCCCTCCACTTT
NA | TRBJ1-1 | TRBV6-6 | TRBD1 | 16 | CASNKSGTGANTEAFF | TGTGCCAGCAATAAAAGTGGGACAGGAGCGAACACTGAAGCTTTCTTT
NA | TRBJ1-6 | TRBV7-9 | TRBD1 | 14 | CASSPTGGNSPLHF | TGTGCCAGCAGCCCTACAGGGGGAAATTCACCCCTCCACTTT
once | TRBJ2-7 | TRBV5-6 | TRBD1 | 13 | CASSFQGAYEQYF | TGTGCCAGCAGCTTTCAGGGGGCCTACGAGCAGTACTTC
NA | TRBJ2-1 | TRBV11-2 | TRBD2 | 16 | CASSLFLAGAYNEQFF | TGTGCCAGCAGCCTATTTTTAGCGGGGGCCTACAATGAGCAGTTCTTC
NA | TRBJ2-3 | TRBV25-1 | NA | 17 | CASSEYKAWSSTDTQYF | TGTGCCAGCAGTGAATATAAGGCTTGGAGTTCCACAGATACGCAGTATTTT